This T cell receptor (beta chain) was captured in a study of prognosis after radiotherapy for stage I lung cancer. Study-level information: Roughly 14 of the patients presented with newly diagnosed primary stage I lung tumors; roughly 5 had oligometastatic NSCLC following surgical resection of the primary tumor.

This clonotype occurred many times. Its specificity is unknown. Study-wide results and limits: Counted unique TCR clones declined after stereotactic body radiation therapy (median around 9,500 versus 6,500).

The V end was cut by 4 bases, the J end by 8 bases, with 14 bases between. The CDR3 spans 12 residues. Per germline, CDR1 GTSNPN and CDR2 SVGIG (reference sequence). Using two-round multiplex PCR, the authors amplified TCR beta CDR3 from genomic DNA. The first PCR round targeted every TRBV and TRBJ gene with specific primers. TCRdb fed the multiplex PCR reads into MiXCR, producing one record per CDR3 protein. The sample gives about 17,000 distinct CDR3 sequences, about 18% of which show up once; about 37% is in the top ten. V gene TRBV30 combines with J gene TRBJ1-2; a weak D match, TRBD1 (5 bases). The sequence came from a donor aged 50 or older with non-small cell lung cancer. The specimen comprised PBMCs, sampled before or after stereotactic body radiation therapy (not recorded which). CDR3 amino acids: CAWTPGPGGYTF. The CDR3 coding sequence is TGTGCCTGGACCCCGGGACCGGGCGGCTACACCTTC.